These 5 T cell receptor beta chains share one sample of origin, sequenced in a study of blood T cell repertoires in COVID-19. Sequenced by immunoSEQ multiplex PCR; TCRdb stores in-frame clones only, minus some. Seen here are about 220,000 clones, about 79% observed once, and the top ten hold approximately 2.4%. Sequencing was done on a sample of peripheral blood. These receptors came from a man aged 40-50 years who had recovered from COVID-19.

CDR3 residues: CASSASGPNTGELFF. The CDR3 coding sequence is TGTGCCAGCAGTGCTAGCGGCCCAAACACCGGGGAGCTGTTTTTT. The chain carries TRBV5-4 and TRBJ2-2; 7 nucleotides match TRBD2. Per the germline V gene, CDR1 is SGHNT and CDR2 is YYREEE (reference sequence). The CDR3 is 15 residues long. V shed 5 bases and J 2 bases; nucleotides not matched to a gene: 6.

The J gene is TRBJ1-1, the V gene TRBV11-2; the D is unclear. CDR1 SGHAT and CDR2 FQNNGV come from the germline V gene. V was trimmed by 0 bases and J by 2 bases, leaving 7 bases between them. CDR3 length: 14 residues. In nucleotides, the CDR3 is TGTGCCAGCAGCTTAGAGCGAGCAAACACTGAAGCTTTCTTT. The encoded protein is CASSLERANTEAFF.

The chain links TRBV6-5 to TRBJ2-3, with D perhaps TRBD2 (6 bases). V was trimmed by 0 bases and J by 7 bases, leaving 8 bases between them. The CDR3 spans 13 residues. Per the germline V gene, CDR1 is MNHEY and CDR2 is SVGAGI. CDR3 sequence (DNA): TGTGCCAGCAGTTACTCGCGGGAAAATACGCAGTATTTT. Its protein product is CASSYSRENTQYF.

CDR3 nucleotides: TGTGCCAGCAGTAAGACAACAGGGGATACTAACTATGGCTACACCTTC. Protein product: CASSKTTGDTNYGYTF. The genes are TRBV25-1 and TRBJ1-2; 7 positions agree with TRBD1. Trimming removed 5 bases from V and 0 bases from J; junction bases left unmatched: 9. Germline assignment: CDR1 MGHDK and CDR2 SYGVNS. CDR3 length: 16 residues.

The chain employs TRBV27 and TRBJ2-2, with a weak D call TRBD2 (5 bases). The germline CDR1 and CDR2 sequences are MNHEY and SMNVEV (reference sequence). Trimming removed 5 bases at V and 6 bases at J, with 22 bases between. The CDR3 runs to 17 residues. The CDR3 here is CASSPQRVDARPGELFF. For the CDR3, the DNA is TGTGCCAGCAGTCCCCAGAGGGTGGACGCCCGTCCCGGGGAGCTGTTTTTT.